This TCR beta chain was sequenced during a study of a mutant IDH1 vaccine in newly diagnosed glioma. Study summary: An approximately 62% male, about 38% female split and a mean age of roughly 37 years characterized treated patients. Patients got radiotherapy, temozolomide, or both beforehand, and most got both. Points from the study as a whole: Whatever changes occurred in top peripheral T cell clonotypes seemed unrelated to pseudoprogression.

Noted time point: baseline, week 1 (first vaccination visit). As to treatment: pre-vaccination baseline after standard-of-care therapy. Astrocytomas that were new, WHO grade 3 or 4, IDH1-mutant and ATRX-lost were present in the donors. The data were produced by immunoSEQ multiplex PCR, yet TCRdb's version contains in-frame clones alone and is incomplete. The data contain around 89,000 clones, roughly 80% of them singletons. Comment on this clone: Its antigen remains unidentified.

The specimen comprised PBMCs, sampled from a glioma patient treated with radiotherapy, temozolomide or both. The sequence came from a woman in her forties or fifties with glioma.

CDR3 loop: CASSRTGSYTEAFF. The CDR3, as DNA: TGTGCCAGCAGCCGCACAGGGTCGTACACTGAAGCTTTCTTT. The chain employs TRBV6-6 and TRBJ1-1; D might be TRBD1 (6 bases). Germline-derived CDR1 and CDR2 are MNHNY and SVGAGI (reference sequence). V shed 6 bases and J shed 3 bases, with 14 bases lying between them. This CDR3 contains 14 residues.